These 13 T cell receptor beta chains share one sample of origin, sequenced in a study of pediatric ulcerative colitis. One to two pinch biopsies were taken from the rectum during colonoscopy. Data came from immunoSEQ multiplex PCR; TCRdb stores just in-frame clones and leaves some out. The table has 15,000 to 20,000 clones, roughly 80% seen once. Sequenced material: gut tissue. The origin of the receptors is a boy aged 5-17 years who was a control in a study of pediatric ulcerative colitis.

The chain is built from TRBV29-1 and TRBJ2-1; 9 bases are shared with TRBD1. The CDR3 runs to 12 residues. Trimming at V came to 6 bases and at J to 10 bases, leaving 7 bases not matched to a gene. CDR1 is SQVTM and CDR2 is ANQGSEA in the germline V gene. CDR3 DNA: TGCAGCGTCCTGACAGGGGGAAGGGAGCAGTTCTTC. This encodes CSVLTGGREQFF.

The chain combines TRBV7-3 with TRBJ1-1; a possible D gene is TRBD1 (5 bases). CDR3 length: 13 residues. The V gene lost 5 bases and the J gene lost 1 base, with 8 bases spanning the gap. Germline-derived CDR1 and CDR2 are SGHTA and FQGTGA. CDR3 residues: CASSTGPNTEAFF. CDR3 coding DNA: TGTGCCAGCAGCACGGGGCCGAACACTGAAGCTTTCTTT.

The V and J genes are TRBV27 and TRBJ2-3; 10 bases match TRBD2. This CDR3 is built from 17 residues. Looked up from germline, CDR1 is MNHEY and CDR2 is SMNVEV (reference sequence). With 5 bases clipped from V and 2 bases from J, the junction kept 10 bases outside the gene matches. The CDR3 DNA sequence: TGTGCCAGCAGTCCGGGTGGGACTAGCGTCTCCACAGATACGCAGTATTTT. It encodes CASSPGGTSVSTDTQYF.

V and J are TRBV6-1 and TRBJ2-1; 10 nucleotides match TRBD2. J was trimmed by 8 bases and V by 1 base; bases with no gene match: 14. The CDR3 has 18 residues. CDR1 MNHNS and CDR2 SASEGT come from the germline V gene. The CDR3 loop is CASSEVGSGRTPFYEQFF. CDR3 nucleotide sequence: TGTGCCAGCAGTGAAGTGGGTAGCGGGAGGACCCCATTCTATGAGCAGTTCTTC.

This clone was seen a handful of times. The CDR3 reads CASSYSPNQPQHF. The CDR3 DNA sequence: TGTGCCAGCAGTTACTCGCCCAATCAGCCCCAGCATTTT. The chain joins TRBV6-5 to TRBJ1-5; no clear D. Germline-derived CDR1 and CDR2 are MNHEY and SVGAGI. The CDR3 sequence is 13 residues long. The V end lost 0 bases, the J end lost 3 bases, and 3 bases lay between the germline ends.

In nucleotides, the CDR3 is TGTGCCAGCAGCTCCCTACCAACCCAGGGTGTGGGGACCCAGTACTTC. Translation: CASSSLPTQGVGTQYF. This rearrangement joins TRBV7-2 to TRBJ2-5; TRBD1 is a possible D gene (5 bases). In germline, CDR1 is SGHTA, CDR2 FQGNSA. V was shortened by 4 bases and J by 7 bases, with 22 bases between the two germline ends. This CDR3 is built from 16 residues.

This chain connects TRBV11-2 to TRBJ1-6; D remains unclear. This CDR3 is built from 15 residues. The germline CDR1 and CDR2 sequences are SGHAT and FQNNGV. The germline V and J ends were trimmed by 0 bases and 2 bases, with 5 bases remaining between them. CDR3 sequence: CASSLDSAYNSPLHF. In DNA, the CDR3 is TGTGCCAGCAGCTTAGACAGCGCCTATAATTCACCCCTCCACTTT.

This clone was detected only a few times. J is TRBJ1-5 and V is TRBV6-1, with 7 bases aligning to TRBD1. Trimming took 6 bases from V and 1 from J; bases not matched to a gene: 6. This CDR3 has 15 residues. Germline V gene sequence: CDR1 MNHNS, CDR2 SASEGT. Here the CDR3 reads CASSAFRGSNQPQHF. CDR3 DNA: TGTGCCAGCAGCGCCTTCAGGGGGAGCAATCAGCCCCAGCATTTT.

This clone has more than one count but fewer than ten. The chain combines TRBV7-9 with TRBJ1-5; possible D gene TRBD1, 6 bases. V lost 5 bases, J lost 4 bases, and 9 bases lay in between. The CDR3 has 13 residues. The V gene's germline CDR1 is SEHNR and CDR2 FQNEAQ (reference sequence). The CDR3 protein is CASSQGGNQPQHF. In DNA, the CDR3 is TGTGCCAGCAGCCAAGGGGGGAATCAGCCCCAGCATTTT.

The chain couples TRBV5-1 to TRBJ2-3, with no clear D. The V end lost 1 base, the J end lost 3 bases, and 12 bases lay between the germline ends. Germline CDR1 is SGHRS and CDR2 is YFSETQ. CDR3 length: 15 residues. The CDR3 sequence: CASSLQGQMTDTQYF. For the CDR3, the DNA is TGCGCCAGCAGCTTGCAAGGGCAGATGACAGATACGCAGTATTTT.

The chain is built from TRBV19 and TRBJ2-2; TRBD2 might be the D (7 bases). Deletions cut 8 bases from V and 0 bases from J, with 13 bases between. Germline loops: CDR1 LNHDA, CDR2 SQIVND (reference sequence). The CDR3 is 15 residues long. The chain's CDR3 is CASGGADTNTGELFF. The CDR3 DNA reads TGTGCCAGTGGGGGGGCGGATACGAACACCGGGGAGCTGTTTTTT.

This sequence joins TRBV6-1 and TRBJ1-1; D unclear. Between the trimmed V and J ends, which lost 6 bases and 5 bases, there was a span of 7 bases. From germline, CDR1 is MNHNS and CDR2 SASEGT. The CDR3 contains 11 residues. CDR3 bases: TGTGCCAGCAGCCAGCGGACTGAAGCTTTCTTT. Translating gives CASSQRTEAFF.

This chain links TRBV5-4 with TRBJ2-3; 7 bases fit TRBD1. The V segment lost 0 bases and the J segment 6 bases; nucleotides outside the gene matches: 7. In germline, CDR1 is SGHNT, CDR2 YYREEE (reference sequence). The CDR3 contains 15 residues. The CDR3 reads CASSLEGAIRDTQYF. The CDR3, as DNA: TGTGCCAGCAGCTTGGAGGGGGCAATCCGGGATACGCAGTATTTT.